Below, 25 T cell receptor beta chains from the same sample are listed, as sequenced in a study of PD-1 blockade in classical Hodgkin lymphoma. Generated by immunoSEQ multiplex PCR, the TCRdb table keeps only in-frame clones and is missing some. This sample has around 23,000 clones, with around nine tenths found just once. Time point reported: cycle 4 day 1 (C4D1), after less than 7 weeks of nivolumab. Each and every patient relapsed after autologous stem cell transplantation, and patients got differing brentuximab vedotin exposure. Source: peripheral blood mononuclear cells (PBMCs), taken before the fourth cycle of nivolumab. The receptors derive from a human donor with classical Hodgkin lymphoma.

The chain recombines TRBV6-1 with TRBJ2-7; 8 bases are a match to TRBD1. Germline V gene data show CDR1 as MNHNS and CDR2 as SASEGT. The ends lost 4 bases at V and 2 bases at J; junction bases unmatched: 4. This CDR3 contains 14 residues. The CDR3 DNA sequence: TGTGCCAGCAGTGCCGACAGGGGACCCTACGAGCAGTACTTC. The encoded protein is CASSADRGPYEQYF.

This clone showed up just a few times. Only one base separates this from a far larger clonotype, so it likely reflects a read error. Other DNA sequences in this sample translate to the same CDR3. This chain links TRBV4-1 with TRBJ2-1; D gene ambiguous. Trimming stripped 4 bases from V and 5 bases from J, with 12 bases between. The germline V gene encodes CDR1 MGHRA and CDR2 YSYEKL. This CDR3 has 14 amino acids. CDR3 sequence: CASSPLTVDNEQFF. As DNA, the CDR3 is TGCGCCAGCAGCCCCTTGACTGTGGACAATGAGCAGTTCTTC.

This sequence joins TRBV7-3 and TRBJ2-6; tentative D call: TRBD2 (6 bases). This CDR3 comprises 16 residues. V shed 6 bases and J shed 4 bases, with 16 bases lying between them. CDR1 is SGHTA, CDR2 FQGTGA, per germline. CDR3 bases: TGTGCCAGCAGTGTAAGGGGAGGAGCAGGGGCCAACGTCCTGACTTTC. Protein sequence: CASSVRGGAGANVLTF.

This rearrangement joins TRBV6-6 to TRBJ2-2; 7 nucleotides match TRBD1. Germline V gene data show CDR1 as MNHNY and CDR2 as SVGAGI (reference sequence). The CDR3 covers 13 residues. Trimming took 5 bases from V and 5 from J; bases not matched to a gene: 2. In DNA form, the CDR3 reads TGTGCCAGCAGTGTACAGGGGACCGGGGAGCTGTTTTTT. This sequence encodes CASSVQGTGELFF.

The chain links TRBV29-1 to TRBJ2-7; 9 bases match TRBD1. Trimming at V came to 6 bases and at J to 5 bases, leaving 17 bases not matched to a gene. Germline CDR1 is SQVTM and CDR2 is ANQGSEA. The CDR3 spans 16 residues. The CDR3 reads CSVCLPLGGTGNEQYF. CDR3 coding DNA: TGCAGCGTATGCCTCCCCCTCGGGGGGACAGGGAACGAGCAGTACTTC.

V and J are TRBV7-9 and TRBJ1-1; 8 nucleotides match TRBD1. The V gene's germline CDR1 is SEHNR and CDR2 FQNEAQ (reference sequence). This CDR3 has 14 amino acids. J lost 3 bases, V lost 5 bases, and 5 bases had no gene match. The CDR3 loop reads CASSRQGRDTEAFF. The CDR3 nucleotides read TGTGCCAGCAGCAGACAGGGGAGGGACACTGAAGCTTTCTTT. Looking up the rest from reference TRBV7-9 and TRBJ1-1 gives the full variable domain: DTGVSQNPRHKITKRGQNVTFRCDPISEHNRLYWYRQTLGQGPEFLTYFQNEAQLEKSRLLSDRFSAERPKGSFSTLEIQRTEQGDSAMYLCASSRQGRDTEAFFGQGTRLTVV.

The chain recombines TRBV7-6 with TRBJ2-3; TRBD2 matches at 10 bases. Germline CDR1 SGHVS, CDR2 FNYEAQ. The ends lost 4 bases at V and 6 bases at J; junction bases unmatched: 10. This CDR3 spans 16 amino acids. The CDR3 spells CASSSPLAGGGDTQYF. The CDR3 nucleotides read TGTGCCAGCAGCTCCCCTTTAGCGGGAGGTGGTGATACGCAGTATTTT.

CDR3 sequence: CASSQGQEIYEQYF. CDR3 nucleotides: TGTGCCAGCAGCCAAGGACAGGAAATCTACGAGCAGTACTTC. The chain uses TRBV4-2 and TRBJ2-7; D is perhaps TRBD1 (6 bases). The ends were cut back, 1 base at V and 3 bases at J, with 10 bases in the middle. The CDR3 totals 14 residues. Germline values: CDR1 LGHNA, CDR2 YNFKEQ.

A few counts support this clone. The gene calls are TRBV27 and TRBJ2-2, with D maybe TRBD1 (7 bases). Germline V lookup: CDR1 MNHEY, CDR2 SMNVEV (reference sequence). CDR3 length: 17 residues. V was cut by 10 bases and J by 8 bases, with 29 bases left in between. The CDR3 DNA is TGTGCCACCAAGACAGGGAGGTTTGGGCAGGAGGCTGGGGAGCTGTTTTTT. Its translation: CATKTGRFGQEAGELFF.

This chain uses TRBV5-1 with TRBJ2-3; 9 positions match TRBD2. This CDR3 comprises 15 residues. The germline gives CDR1 SGHRS, CDR2 YFSETQ. The V and J ends lost 1 base and 6 bases, in that order; junction bases with no gene match: 6. CDR3 region: CASSLQLAGSDTQYF. As DNA, the CDR3 is TGCGCCAGCAGCTTGCAACTAGCGGGTTCCGATACGCAGTATTTT. Drawing the rest from reference TRBV5-1 and TRBJ2-3, the complete variable domain is KAGVTQTPRYLIKTRGQQVTLSCSPISGHRSVSWYQQTPGQGLQFLFEYFSETQRNKGNFPGRFSGRQFSNSRSEMNVSTLELGDSALYLCASSLQLAGSDTQYFGPGTRLTVL.

This chain joins TRBV5-1 and TRBJ2-7; maybe TRBD1 (6 bases). V lost 1 base and J 3 bases, leaving 11 bases between the germline ends. Germline CDR1 and CDR2: SGHRS and YFSETQ. The CDR3 sequence is 14 residues long. The DNA for the CDR3 is TGCGCCAGCAGCTTGACAGGGAGCATCTACGAGCAGTACTTC. This translates into CASSLTGSIYEQYF.

V gene TRBV7-2 combines with J gene TRBJ2-1, with TRBD1 matching over 7 bases. Trimming cost V 6 bases and J 3 bases; bases outside gene matches: 2. This CDR3 spans 13 amino acids. The germline V gene has CDR1 SGHTA and CDR2 FQGNSA. As DNA, the CDR3 is TGTGCCAGCAGACGGGACAGCTACAATGAGCAGTTCTTC. Translation: CASRRDSYNEQFF.

J is TRBJ2-5 and V is TRBV2; TRBD1 might be the D (6 bases). The ends were cut back, 4 bases at V and 1 base at J, with 13 bases in the middle. Germline CDR1 reads SNHLY; CDR2 reads FYNNEI. The CDR3 has 15 residues. In DNA form, the CDR3 reads TGTGCCAGCAGTGCCCCGGGACACTCCCAAGAGACCCAGTACTTC. Its protein product is CASSAPGHSQETQYF.

As DNA, the CDR3 is TGTGCCAGCAGTTACGGGAGAAGGAGCACAGATACGCAGTATTTT. Translation: CASSYGRRSTDTQYF. The gene calls are TRBV2 and TRBJ2-3; D is perhaps TRBD2 (6 bases). V lost 5 bases and J lost 0, with 12 bases in between. Germline loops: CDR1 SNHLY, CDR2 FYNNEI. The CDR3 extends over 15 amino acids.

The CDR3 coding sequence is TGTGCCAGTAGTATAGCGCAAATGAACACTGAAGCTTTCTTT. It specifies CASSIAQMNTEAFF. The rearrangement uses TRBV19 and TRBJ1-1; D gene ambiguous. V was shortened by 1 base and J by 0 bases, with 6 bases between the two germline ends. The CDR3 is 14 amino acids. CDR1 is LNHDA, CDR2 SQIVND, per germline (reference sequence). The complete variable domain, with remaining parts taken from reference TRBV19 and TRBJ1-1, reads DGGITQSPKYLFRKEGQNVTLSCEQNLNHDAMYWYRQDPGQGLRLIYYSQIVNDFQKGDIAEGYSVSREKKESFPLTVTSAQKNPTAFYLCASSIAQMNTEAFFGQGTRLTVV.

The chain is built from TRBV10-3 and TRBJ1-1; TRBD1 might be the D (6 bases). The V and J ends lost 8 bases and 1 base respectively, with 20 bases between them. Germline V lookup: CDR1 ENHRY, CDR2 SYGVKD. CDR3 length equals 16 residues. CDR3 sequence reads: CAIGGGLSGENTEAFF. CDR3 DNA sequence: TGTGCCATCGGGGGGGGATTATCAGGGGAGAACACTGAAGCTTTCTTT.

As DNA, the CDR3 is TGCGCCAGCAGTGATTGGGATGGCTACACCTTC. Encoded protein: CASSDWDGYTF. The J gene is TRBJ1-2, the V gene TRBV10-2; D is uncertain. Germline V gives CDR1 WSHSY, CDR2 SAAADI. This CDR3 spans 11 amino acids. V was pared by 3 bases and J by 6 bases, with 5 bases between.

J is TRBJ2-7 and V is TRBV7-6, with unresolved D. CDR1 and CDR2 from the germline V gene are SGHVS and FNYEAQ. The CDR3 spans 10 residues. The ends were cut back, 5 bases at V and 4 bases at J, with 3 bases in the middle. CDR3 in DNA: TGTGCCAGCAGCCGGTACGAGCAGTACTTC. Residues: CASSRYEQYF.

V and J are TRBV6-5 and TRBJ2-3, with D perhaps TRBD2 (6 bases). The CDR3 covers 14 residues. With 0 bases removed from V and 4 bases from J, the gap between germline ends came to 8 bases. Germline CDR1 reads MNHEY; CDR2 reads SVGAGI. CDR3 amino acids: CASSYSRLADTQYF. In nucleotides, the CDR3 is TGTGCCAGCAGTTACTCGAGACTAGCAGATACGCAGTATTTT.

The V gene is TRBV20-1, the J gene TRBJ1-1; tentative D call: TRBD1 (5 bases). This CDR3 region has 11 residues. Germline values: CDR1 DFQATT, CDR2 SNEGSKA (reference sequence). Trimming took 6 bases from V and 7 from J, leaving 12 bases between them. The CDR3 bases are TGCAGTGCGGGCACAGGCTATGAAGCTTTCTTT. Protein product: CSAGTGYEAFF.

This chain links TRBV5-1 with TRBJ2-5; no definite D call. CDR1 is SGHRS, CDR2 YFSETQ, per germline. The CDR3 is made up of 13 amino acids. Trimming took off 7 bases at V and 0 bases at J, with 10 bases between the two ends. For the CDR3, the DNA is TGCGCCAGCGGCAAAGGGAACCAAGAGACCCAGTACTTC. It codes for CASGKGNQETQYF. Looking up the rest from reference TRBV5-1 and TRBJ2-5 gives the full variable domain: KAGVTQTPRYLIKTRGQQVTLSCSPISGHRSVSWYQQTPGQGLQFLFEYFSETQRNKGNFPGRFSGRQFSNSRSEMNVSTLELGDSALYLCASGKGNQETQYFGPGTRLLVL.

The CDR3 loop reads CASGPQGAFGEKLFF. In DNA, the CDR3 is TGTGCTAGTGGCCCCCAGGGGGCTTTCGGTGAAAAACTGTTTTTT. The rearrangement links TRBV12-5 to TRBJ1-4; the match to TRBD1 covers 8 bases. This CDR3 region has 15 residues. Germline CDR1 is LGHNT and CDR2 is FRNRAP. V shed 6 bases and J 7 bases; nucleotides not matched to a gene: 10.

This chain links TRBV5-4 with TRBJ2-5; a weak D match, TRBD2 (5 bases). Trimming took off 0 bases at V and 5 bases at J, with 11 bases between the two ends. CDR1 and CDR2 from the germline V gene are SGHNT and YYREEE (reference sequence). The CDR3 is 14 residues long. The CDR3 sequence: CASSLERVLETQYF. The CDR3, as DNA: TGTGCCAGCAGCTTGGAGAGGGTATTGGAGACCCAGTACTTC.

This clone was observed once. The chain is built from TRBV7-9 and TRBJ2-1, with D maybe TRBD1 (8 bases). Germline values: CDR1 SEHNR, CDR2 FQNEAQ (reference sequence). V was shortened by 1 base and J by 4 bases, with 14 bases between the two germline ends. The CDR3 loop spans 16 amino acids. CDR3: CASSLGDRGGYNEQFF. CDR3 bases: TGTGCCAGCAGCTTAGGAGACAGGGGAGGGTACAATGAGCAGTTCTTC.

This chain connects TRBV10-3 to TRBJ2-2, with D possibly being TRBD1 (6 bases). CDR1 ENHRY and CDR2 SYGVKD come from the germline V gene. Trimming took off 8 bases at V and 1 base at J, with 8 bases between the two ends. The CDR3 spans 13 residues. The CDR3: CAIHRENTGELFF. DNA of the CDR3: TGTGCCATCCACAGGGAGAACACCGGGGAGCTGTTTTTT.